Below are 25 T cell receptor beta chains sequenced from a single sample in a study of T cells in Graves' hyperthyroidism and ophthalmopathy. Amplified TCR beta CDR3 regions came from RNA transcripts. The HTBI primer set was used in a first-round RT-PCR of the TCR CDR3. TCRdb re-called the multiplex PCR reads through MiXCR, storing one row per CDR3 protein. The sample consists of approximately 400,000 distinct CDR3 sequences, 15% to 20% of them appearing once. The sequenced material came from blood. Receptors originate from a woman aged 18 to 35 with Graves' hyperthyroidism.

This clonotype was seen many times. CDR3 residues: CASVERDQTEAFF. CDR3 DNA sequence: TGTGCCAGCGTTGAGAGGGATCAGACTGAAGCTTTCTTT. V and J are TRBV28 and TRBJ1-1; D remains ambiguous. Trimming left V 8 bases short and J 5 bases short, with 15 bases between. The CDR3 sequence is 13 residues long. The germline V gene has CDR1 MDHEN and CDR2 SYDVKM.

This clonotype came up many times. The chain carries TRBV3-1 and TRBJ1-5; a possible D gene is TRBD1 (5 bases). The CDR3 is 15 amino acids. V lost 2 bases and J lost 3, with 11 bases in between. Germline-derived CDR1 and CDR2 are LGHDT and YNNKEL (reference sequence). CDR3 DNA: TGTGCCAGCAGCCAAAACCGGGACTACAATCAGCCCCAGCATTTT. Protein sequence: CASSQNRDYNQPQHF.

This chain connects TRBV5-1 to TRBJ1-1; D is unclear. The CDR3 totals 15 residues. Germline V lookup: CDR1 SGHRS, CDR2 YFSETQ. V was shortened by 4 bases and J by 1 base, with 14 bases between the two germline ends. The CDR3 loop is CASSLIQGPNTEAFF. CDR3 sequence (DNA): TGCGCCAGCAGCCTAATACAAGGGCCGAACACTGAAGCTTTCTTT.

This clonotype was seen ten or more times. The CDR3 coding sequence is TGTGCCAGCAGTTTAACAGGGGCAAACTACGAGCAGTACTTC. This gives the protein CASSLTGANYEQYF. V usage is TRBV12-3 or TRBV12-4 and J usage is TRBJ2-7; 7 bases align to TRBD1. This CDR3 is 14 amino acids long. Trimming at V came to 2 bases and at J to 3 bases, leaving 4 bases not matched to a gene.

With respect to this clonotype: A much larger clone differs by one base, so this may be a read error. This chain links TRBV6-4 with TRBJ2-2, with 7 bases aligning to TRBD1. CDR1 is MRHNA and CDR2 is SNTAGT in the germline V gene. The CDR3 has 15 amino acids. The CDR3 DNA sequence: TGTGCCAGCGGTGACAGGGTTTACGGCACCGGGGAGCTGTTTTTT. It codes for CASGDRVYGTGELFF.

This clonotype was seen at least ten times. This chain connects TRBV19 to TRBJ2-4; D possibly corresponds to TRBD2 (7 bases). CDR1 is LNHDA, CDR2 SQIVND, per germline (reference sequence). Trimming took off 7 bases at V and 9 bases at J, with 19 bases between the two ends. The CDR3 is 14 residues long. CDR3 sequence reads: CASNPAGARTIQYF. CDR3 in DNA: TGTGCCAGTAACCCTGCGGGGGCAAGGACCATTCAGTACTTC. Looking up the rest from reference TRBV19 and TRBJ2-4 gives the full variable domain: DGGITQSPKYLFRKEGQNVTLSCEQNLNHDAMYWYRQDPGQGLRLIYYSQIVNDFQKGDIAEGYSVSREKKESFPLTVTSAQKNPTAFYLCASNPAGARTIQYFGAGTRLSVL.

This clonotype was observed many times. The genes are TRBV7-1 and TRBJ1-2; tentative D call: TRBD1 (5 bases). Being an ORF, TRBV7-1 has a function that is uncertain. The CDR3 extends over 18 amino acids. The V end was cut by 10 bases, the J end by 0 bases, with 27 bases between. The CDR3 DNA reads as TGTGCCAACAATAAGAAGAGGCAGGGATACCCAGCTAACTATGGCTACACCTTC. This encodes CANNKKRQGYPANYGYTF.

This clonotype was detected ten times or more. The J gene is TRBJ1-1, the V gene TRBV6-1, with D unresolved. Trimming took off 6 bases at V and 4 bases at J, with 18 bases between the two ends. Germline loops: CDR1 MNHNS, CDR2 SASEGT. The CDR3 loop spans 15 amino acids. CDR3 region: CASSRASGVITEAFF. DNA of the CDR3: TGTGCCAGCAGCAGAGCTTCTGGGGTTATCACTGAAGCTTTCTTT.

The rearrangement uses TRBV6-2 or TRBV6-3 and TRBJ1-5, with D possibly TRBD1 on 5 matching bases. Per germline, CDR1 MNHEY and CDR2 SVGEGT. The CDR3 sequence is 15 residues long. V was shortened by 2 bases and J by 2 bases, with 10 bases between the two germline ends. The CDR3 region is CASSYRVGGNQPQHF. DNA of the CDR3: TGTGCCAGCAGTTACCGTGTAGGGGGCAATCAGCCCCAGCATTTT.

This clonotype was picked up many times. This chain uses TRBV28 with TRBJ1-2; 8 bases align to TRBD1. V gave up 5 bases and J gave up 5 bases; unmatched junction bases: 10. This CDR3 region has 15 residues. Germline loops: CDR1 MDHEN, CDR2 SYDVKM. CDR3 region: CASSRRGTGVYGYTF. CDR3 nucleotide sequence: TGTGCCAGCAGTCGCAGGGGGACAGGCGTTTATGGCTACACCTTC.

In this sample, this clonotype turned up many times. V and J are TRBV5-5 and TRBJ2-7; tentative D call: TRBD1 (5 bases). V was shortened by 8 bases and J by 4 bases, with 16 bases between the two germline ends. This CDR3 spans 13 amino acids. Germline-derived CDR1 and CDR2 are SGHKS and YYEKEE (reference sequence). CDR3 DNA: TGTGCCAGTTCCTACGGACGGACATACGAGCAGTACTTC. Residues: CASSYGRTYEQYF.

This clonotype was recorded at least ten times. The rearrangement uses TRBV6-1 and TRBJ2-7, with D maybe TRBD1 (6 bases). The V gene lost 8 bases and the J gene lost 2 bases, with 13 bases spanning the gap. The CDR3 is 13 residues long. The germline CDR1 and CDR2 sequences are MNHNS and SASEGT. The CDR3 reads CASRTAPTYEQYF. In DNA form, the CDR3 reads TGTGCCAGCCGGACAGCTCCTACCTACGAGCAGTACTTC.

Ten or more counts support this clonotype. The J gene is TRBJ2-2, the V gene TRBV7-8, with 8 bases aligning to TRBD1. Germline V gene lookup returns CDR1 SGHVS and CDR2 FQNEAQ. CDR3 length: 16 residues. V gave up 5 bases and J gave up 4 bases; unmatched junction bases: 9. Here the CDR3 reads CASSSRTGRSTGELFF. CDR3 bases: TGTGCCAGCAGCAGCCGGACAGGGCGTAGCACCGGGGAGCTGTTTTTT.

This clonotype has just one count. This rearrangement joins TRBV20-1 to TRBJ1-5; 10 nucleotides line up with TRBD1. With 3 bases clipped from V and 3 bases from J, the junction kept 5 bases outside the gene matches. CDR3 length: 15 amino acids. Germline values: CDR1 DFQATT, CDR2 SNEGSKA (reference sequence). The CDR3 region is CSARAGTGVNQPQHF. The CDR3 nucleotides are TGCAGTGCTAGGGCCGGGACAGGGGTCAATCAGCCCCAGCATTTT.

The rearrangement links TRBV4-1 to TRBJ1-1; D ambiguous. CDR3 size: 17 residues. Germline CDR1 is MGHRA and CDR2 is YSYEKL. V lost 0 bases and J 1 base, leaving 15 bases between the germline ends. CDR3 sequence (DNA): TGCGCCAGCAGCCAAGATTATTTCGTTCCAGGGAACACTGAAGCTTTCTTT. Amino acid sequence: CASSQDYFVPGNTEAFF.

This clonotype was counted a single time. This chain uses TRBV28 with TRBJ2-7; 11 nucleotides line up with TRBD1. J lost 5 bases, V lost 5 bases, and 8 bases had no gene match. In germline, CDR1 is MDHEN, CDR2 SYDVKM. This CDR3 is built from 15 residues. The CDR3 here is CASSTQGTGGHEQYF. CDR3 DNA sequence: TGTGCCAGCAGTACACAGGGGACAGGGGGGCACGAGCAGTACTTC.

This clonotype was observed at least ten times. This chain joins TRBV5-1 and TRBJ1-2; D gene uncertain. V dropped 2 bases and J dropped 4 bases, with 12 bases sitting between them. The CDR3 runs to 14 residues. CDR1 and CDR2 (germline): SGHRS, YFSETQ. CDR3 coding DNA: TGCGCCAGCAGCTTCACGGAATTGGGCTATGGCTACACCTTC. As protein: CASSFTELGYGYTF. The full variable domain, its missing parts supplied by reference TRBV5-1 and TRBJ1-2, is KAGVTQTPRYLIKTRGQQVTLSCSPISGHRSVSWYQQTPGQGLQFLFEYFSETQRNKGNFPGRFSGRQFSNSRSEMNVSTLELGDSALYLCASSFTELGYGYTFGSGTRLTVV.

This clonotype showed up many times. The chain employs TRBV12-3 or TRBV12-4 and TRBJ1-1; D not certain. Trimming cost V 7 bases and J 1 base, with 13 bases left between them. CDR3 length: 14 amino acids. The CDR3 DNA is TGTGCCAGCATCAAATCGGAGAAGAACACTGAAGCTTTCTTT. This gives the protein CASIKSEKNTEAFF.

This clonotype was counted ten times or more. The V and J genes are TRBV20-1 and TRBJ1-1; D perhaps matches TRBD1 (5 bases). The CDR3 loop spans 17 amino acids. Trimming took 3 bases from V and 1 from J, leaving 21 bases between them. The germline V gene has CDR1 DFQATT and CDR2 SNEGSKA (reference sequence). The CDR3 protein is CSARGLGMGVANTEAFF. The CDR3 coding sequence is TGCAGTGCTAGGGGACTGGGGATGGGGGTGGCGAACACTGAAGCTTTCTTT.

This clonotype was picked up many times. This chain links TRBV2 with TRBJ2-2; 7 bases are shared with TRBD2. The CDR3 covers 15 residues. Germline CDR1 SNHLY, CDR2 FYNNEI. V shed 2 bases and J 7 bases; nucleotides not matched to a gene: 7. The CDR3 DNA reads TGTGCCAGCAGTGAACTTCCGGGGGGACTCGGGGAGCTGTTTTTT. The encoded protein is CASSELPGGLGELFF.

At least ten counts were recorded for this clonotype. This chain connects TRBV10-1 to TRBJ1-2; tentative D call: TRBD1 (6 bases). This CDR3 is built from 14 residues. The V and J ends lost 4 bases and 7 bases respectively, with 16 bases between them. Per the germline V gene, CDR1 is WNHNN and CDR2 is SYGVQD (reference sequence). The CDR3 loop is CASSAGSGAGGYTF. The CDR3 nucleotides are TGCGCCAGCAGTGCCGGATCGGGGGCTGGTGGCTACACCTTC.

This clonotype was counted at least ten times. This chain links TRBV6-1 with TRBJ2-2, with a possible D match to TRBD2 (6 bases). V shed 3 bases and J shed 1 base, with 9 bases lying between them. Germline CDR1 reads MNHNS; CDR2 reads SASEGT. The CDR3 has 15 amino acids. The CDR3 DNA is TGTGCCAGCAGTGACCCCGGGGGGAACACCGGGGAGCTGTTTTTT. It yields the protein CASSDPGGNTGELFF.

This clonotype was seen ten or more times. The chain joins TRBV7-8 to TRBJ1-2; 7 bases agree with TRBD1. CDR3 length equals 14 residues. Germline V gives CDR1 SGHVS, CDR2 FQNEAQ. With V trimmed by 6 bases and J by 2 bases, 6 bases remained unmatched. In nucleotides, the CDR3 is TGTGCCAGCAGGGGGACAGACTCAAACTATGGCTACACCTTC. Protein sequence: CASRGTDSNYGYTF. The entire variable domain, with the rest obtained from reference TRBV7-8 and TRBJ1-2, is as follows: GAGVSQSPRYKVAKRGQDVALRCDPISGHVSLFWYQQALGQGPEFLTYFQNEAQLDKSGLPSDRFFAERPEGSVSTLKIQRTQQEDSAVYLCASRGTDSNYGYTFGSGTRLTVV.

In the case of this clonotype: At one end the junction does not follow the germline gene, possibly because of a read error. The chain employs TRBV6-2 or TRBV6-3 and TRBJ2-7, with D perhaps matching TRBD1 (5 bases). The CDR3 runs to 17 residues. Germline assignment: CDR1 MNHEY and CDR2 SVGEGT. In DNA, the CDR3 is TGTGCCAGCAGCCAGAGACAGCGCTTTTTTGAGTCCTACGAGCAGGACTTC. Protein product: CASSQRQRFFESYEQDF.

Concerning this clonotype itself: A much bigger clone sits one base away, suggesting this may be a read error. A read error is likely, as this CDR3 ends without the conserved phenylalanine or tryptophan. The genes are TRBV6-2 or TRBV6-3 and TRBJ1-1, with 7 bases aligning to TRBD1. The CDR3 extends over 15 amino acids. Germline values: CDR1 MNHEY, CDR2 SVGEGT. The CDR3 sequence: CVTAARGLGNTEAFV. CDR3 in DNA: TGTGTCACCGCGGCGAGGGGGCTAGGGAACACTGAAGCTTTCGTT.